Sequencing of this TCR beta chain was carried out in a study of blood T cell repertoires in COVID-19. Turning to the study itself: Acute and convalescent COVID-19 samples came from the United States, Italy and Spain. PBMCs, B-cell-depleted T cells, or T cells were the source of the cDNA or gDNA that made up the material.

This CDR3 contains 16 residues. CDR1 is MNHEY and CDR2 is SMNVEV in the germline V gene (reference sequence). Trimming at V came to 4 bases and at J to 0 bases, leaving 9 bases not matched to a gene. TCRdb's table, derived via immunoSEQ multiplex PCR, lists solely in-frame clones and lacks some. The table includes fewer than 250,000 clones, 89% detected once. This clonotype originated in a man between 60 and 75 years old who had recovered from COVID-19. The sample was peripheral blood. The genes are TRBV27 and TRBJ2-7; 7 bases are shared with TRBD2. The CDR3 region is CASSSIGEGHSYEQYF. CDR3 DNA sequence: TGTGCCAGCAGTTCCATCGGGGAGGGCCACTCCTACGAGCAGTACTTC.